Below, 17 T cell receptor beta chains from the same sample are listed, as sequenced in a study of technical replicates of blood from a handful of donors. Produced via immunoSEQ multiplex PCR; TCRdb's table is partial and in-frame only. The sample records about 81,000 clones, under 97% being singletons. The sequencing input was T cells isolated from PBMCs. The receptors were sampled from a human donor in good health.

V usage is TRBV28 and J usage is TRBJ2-2; a possible D gene is TRBD2 (5 bases). Germline V gives CDR1 MDHEN, CDR2 SYDVKM. The CDR3 totals 14 residues. V lost 3 bases to trimming and J lost 6 bases, with 11 bases between them. CDR3: CASSLQAASGELFF. The CDR3 nucleotides read TGTGCCAGCAGTTTGCAAGCGGCCTCCGGGGAGCTGTTTTTT.

V and J are TRBV9 and TRBJ1-1; D uncertain. Germline CDR1 reads SGDLS; CDR2 reads YYNGEE. The CDR3 contains 13 residues. Trimming removed 4 bases at V and 11 bases at J, with 18 bases between. This chain's CDR3 is CASSYHDGEGAFF. The CDR3 region has the DNA TGTGCCAGCAGCTACCATGACGGGGAAGGGGCTTTCTTT.

The CDR3 reads CASSPGLYKYEQYF. The CDR3 region has the DNA TGTGCCAGCAGCCCTGGACTGTATAAGTACGAGCAGTACTTC. The chain uses TRBV5-6 and TRBJ2-7, with D possibly matching TRBD2 (5 bases). Germline CDR1 SGHDT, CDR2 YYEEEE. The CDR3 runs to 14 residues. Trimming took 4 bases from V and 4 from J, leaving 15 bases between them.

This rearrangement joins TRBV2 to TRBJ1-1; D not resolved. Per the germline V gene, CDR1 is SNHLY and CDR2 is FYNNEI. This CDR3 region has 15 residues. V shed 7 bases and J shed 4 bases, with 19 bases lying between them. The CDR3 bases are TGTGCCAGCAAAGGAGGGCGGGGAGCCGGCACTGAAGCTTTCTTT. Translation gives CASKGGRGAGTEAFF.

This chain links TRBV7-9 with TRBJ2-1, with 11 bases identical to TRBD2. The CDR3 has 18 residues. Germline V gene lookup returns CDR1 SEHNR and CDR2 FQNEAQ (reference sequence). V was clipped by 3 bases and J by 5 bases; unmatched bases: 12. Here the CDR3 reads CASSFTTLAGGSDNEQFF. The CDR3 bases are TGTGCCAGCAGCTTTACAACTCTAGCGGGAGGTTCAGACAATGAGCAGTTCTTC.

The chain joins TRBV7-8 to TRBJ2-7, with D unclear. In germline, CDR1 is SGHVS, CDR2 FQNEAQ. V lost 5 bases and J 3 bases, leaving 11 bases between the germline ends. This CDR3 contains 13 residues. The CDR3 DNA reads as TGTGCCAGCAGCCTCGCGGCGGACTACGAGCAGTACTTC. It yields the protein CASSLAADYEQYF. Filled out from reference TRBV7-8 and TRBJ2-7, the complete variable domain reads GAGVSQSPRYKVAKRGQDVALRCDPISGHVSLFWYQQALGQGPEFLTYFQNEAQLDKSGLPSDRFFAERPEGSVSTLKIQRTQQEDSAVYLCASSLAADYEQYFGPGTRLTVT.

The chain has TRBV6-1 and TRBJ1-4; 8 nucleotides match TRBD1. Per the germline V gene, CDR1 is MNHNS and CDR2 is SASEGT. V lost 10 bases and J lost 8; bases outside the gene matches: 9. This CDR3 spans 13 amino acids. Written as DNA, the CDR3 is TGTGCCACCAACCGGGACAGGCTAGAAAAACTGTTTTTT. Its protein is CATNRDRLEKLFF.

The gene calls are TRBV30 and TRBJ1-4; TRBD1 agrees at 8 bases. The trim removed 4 bases at V and 6 bases at J, leaving 10 bases unmatched. CDR1 and CDR2 from the germline V gene are GTSNPN and SVGIG (reference sequence). The CDR3 loop spans 15 amino acids. CDR3 in amino acids: CAWTQSGQGYEKLFF. The CDR3 DNA follows: TGTGCCTGGACCCAGTCCGGACAGGGTTATGAAAAACTGTTTTTT. Based on the CDR3 plus reference TRBV30 and TRBJ1-4, the full variable domain is SQTIHQWPATLVQPVGSPLSLECTVEGTSNPNLYWYRQAAGRGLQLLFYSVGIGQISSEVPQNLSASRPQDRQFILSSKKLLLSDSGFYLCAWTQSGQGYEKLFFGSGTQLSVL.

The chain has TRBV13 and TRBJ2-1, with no clear D. The CDR3 spans 12 residues. Per the germline V gene, CDR1 is PRHDT and CDR2 is FYEKMQ (reference sequence). V shed 3 bases and J shed 7 bases, with 7 bases lying between them. CDR3 protein: CASSFSRNEQFF. CDR3 DNA sequence: TGTGCCAGCAGCTTCTCCAGGAATGAGCAGTTCTTC.

The gene calls are TRBV6-6 and TRBJ2-2; maybe TRBD2 (6 bases). CDR3 length: 15 amino acids. Germline CDR1 is MNHNY and CDR2 is SVGAGI (reference sequence). V shed 4 bases and J shed 4 bases, with 13 bases lying between them. CDR3 region: CASSSLATSTGELFF. The CDR3 nucleotides read TGTGCCAGCAGTTCGCTAGCGACCTCCACCGGGGAGCTGTTTTTT.

This chain connects TRBV19 to TRBJ1-1; D call uncertain. The CDR3 spans 13 residues. V lost 8 bases to trimming and J lost 2 bases, with 12 bases between them. Germline V gives CDR1 LNHDA, CDR2 SQIVND (reference sequence). CDR3 protein: CASSGFLNTEAFF. As DNA, the CDR3 is TGTGCCAGTTCAGGCTTTCTAAACACTGAAGCTTTCTTT. The complete variable domain, with remaining parts taken from reference TRBV19 and TRBJ1-1, reads DGGITQSPKYLFRKEGQNVTLSCEQNLNHDAMYWYRQDPGQGLRLIYYSQIVNDFQKGDIAEGYSVSREKKESFPLTVTSAQKNPTAFYLCASSGFLNTEAFFGQGTRLTVV.

In this sample, this clone turned up once. This chain joins TRBV29-1 and TRBJ1-2; D perhaps matches TRBD1 (5 bases). Trimming pared 4 bases from V and 2 bases from J, leaving 11 bases between. Germline-derived CDR1 and CDR2 are SQVTM and ANQGSEA. This CDR3 is built from 13 residues. In nucleotides, the CDR3 is TGCAGCGTTGGGGCCAGGGCGAACTATGGCTACACCTTC. Translated: CSVGARANYGYTF.

The rearrangement joins TRBV30 to TRBJ2-5; the D gene is possibly TRBD1 (6 bases). V lost 0 bases and J 4 bases, leaving 12 bases between the germline ends. This CDR3 region has 14 residues. The germline V gene encodes CDR1 GTSNPN and CDR2 SVGIG (reference sequence). Here the CDR3 reads CAWSVNRVLETQYF. CDR3 sequence (DNA): TGTGCCTGGAGTGTGAACAGGGTCTTAGAGACCCAGTACTTC.

The chain carries TRBV10-3 and TRBJ2-3; D is ambiguous. V lost 9 bases and J lost 2, with 6 bases in between. CDR1 is ENHRY, CDR2 SYGVKD, per germline. The CDR3 extends over 11 amino acids. The CDR3 nucleotides are TGTGCCATTACGGTCACAGATACGCAGTATTTT. This sequence encodes CAITVTDTQYF.

This clone was counted a single time. This sequence joins TRBV7-3 and TRBJ2-2; no firm D call. This CDR3 is 13 amino acids long. V was pared by 1 base and J by 5 bases, with 5 bases between. Per the germline V gene, CDR1 is SGHTA and CDR2 is FQGTGA. The CDR3 here is CASSLKATGELFF. CDR3 nucleotides: TGTGCCAGCAGCTTAAAAGCTACCGGGGAGCTGTTTTTT.

The chain couples TRBV27 to TRBJ2-5; perhaps TRBD2 as D (7 bases). The CDR3 is 13 amino acids. Germline loops: CDR1 MNHEY, CDR2 SMNVEV (reference sequence). The ends were cut back, 8 bases at V and 4 bases at J, with 14 bases in the middle. CDR3 sequence reads: CASGLGGPETQYF. CDR3 coding DNA: TGTGCCAGCGGACTCGGGGGGCCAGAGACCCAGTACTTC.

V and J are TRBV6-1 and TRBJ2-3, with 7 bases matching TRBD2. V dropped 1 base and J dropped 6; count of bases not matched to a gene: 7. The CDR3 contains 15 residues. Germline-derived CDR1 and CDR2 are MNHNS and SASEGT. The CDR3 loop reads CASSEGGRAGDTQYF. Here the CDR3 DNA reads TGTGCCAGCAGTGAAGGAGGGAGGGCCGGCGATACGCAGTATTTT.